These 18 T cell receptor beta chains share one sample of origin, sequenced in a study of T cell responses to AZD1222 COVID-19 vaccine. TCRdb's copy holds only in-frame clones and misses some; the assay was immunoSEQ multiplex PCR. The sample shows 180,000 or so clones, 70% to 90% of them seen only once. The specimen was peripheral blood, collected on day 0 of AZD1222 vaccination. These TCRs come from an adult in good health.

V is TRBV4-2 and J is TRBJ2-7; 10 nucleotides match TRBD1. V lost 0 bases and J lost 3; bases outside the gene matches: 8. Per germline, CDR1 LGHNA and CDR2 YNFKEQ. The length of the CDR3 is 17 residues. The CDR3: CASSQDWGTGVNYEQYF. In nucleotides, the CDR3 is TGTGCCAGCAGCCAAGATTGGGGGACAGGGGTAAACTACGAGCAGTACTTC.

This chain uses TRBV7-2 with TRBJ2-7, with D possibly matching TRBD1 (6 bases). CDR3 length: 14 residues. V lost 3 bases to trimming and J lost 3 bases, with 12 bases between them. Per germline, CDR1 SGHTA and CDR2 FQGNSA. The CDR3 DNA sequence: TGTGCCAGCAGCTTCAGGGGACGGGACTACGAGCAGTACTTC. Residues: CASSFRGRDYEQYF.

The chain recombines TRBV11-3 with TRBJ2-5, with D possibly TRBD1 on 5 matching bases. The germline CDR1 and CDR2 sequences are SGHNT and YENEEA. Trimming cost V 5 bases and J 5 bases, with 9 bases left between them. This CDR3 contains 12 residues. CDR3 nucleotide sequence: TGTGCCAGCAGCAGGGGTGGCGAGACCCAGTACTTC. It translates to CASSRGGETQYF.

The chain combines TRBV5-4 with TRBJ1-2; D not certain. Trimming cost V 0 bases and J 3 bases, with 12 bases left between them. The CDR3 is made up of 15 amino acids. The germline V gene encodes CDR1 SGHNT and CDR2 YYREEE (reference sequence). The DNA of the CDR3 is TGTGCCAGCAGCTTGGAATTCGGATTATACTATGGCTACACCTTC. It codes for CASSLEFGLYYGYTF.

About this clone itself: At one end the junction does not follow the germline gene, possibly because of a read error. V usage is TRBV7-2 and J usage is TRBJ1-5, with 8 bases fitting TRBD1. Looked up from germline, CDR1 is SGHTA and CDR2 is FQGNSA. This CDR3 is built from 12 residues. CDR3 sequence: CASSYRQGPALF. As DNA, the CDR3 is TGTGCCAGCAGCTACAGACAGGGGCCGGCCTTATTT.

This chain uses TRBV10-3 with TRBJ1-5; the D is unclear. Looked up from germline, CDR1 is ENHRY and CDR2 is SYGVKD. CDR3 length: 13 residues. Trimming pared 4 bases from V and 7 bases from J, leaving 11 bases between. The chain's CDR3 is CAISGEVSQPQHF. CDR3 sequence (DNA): TGTGCCATCAGTGGTGAAGTTTCACAGCCCCAGCATTTT.

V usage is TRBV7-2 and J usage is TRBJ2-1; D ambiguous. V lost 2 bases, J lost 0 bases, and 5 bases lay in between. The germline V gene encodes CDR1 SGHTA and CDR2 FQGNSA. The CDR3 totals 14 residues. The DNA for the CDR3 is TGTGCCAGCAGCTTAAGAGGCTCCTACAATGAGCAGTTCTTC. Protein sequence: CASSLRGSYNEQFF.

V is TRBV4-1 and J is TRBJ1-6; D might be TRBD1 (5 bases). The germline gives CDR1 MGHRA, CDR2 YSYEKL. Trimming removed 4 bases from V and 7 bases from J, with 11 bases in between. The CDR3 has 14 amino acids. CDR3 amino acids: CASSLGTANSPLHF. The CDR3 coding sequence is TGCGCCAGCAGCCTTGGGACGGCGAATTCACCCCTCCACTTT.

The DNA for the CDR3 is TGTGCCAGCAGTCCTACATCCAACACTGAAGCTTTCTTT. Translation gives CASSPTSNTEAFF. This chain uses TRBV12-3 or TRBV12-4 with TRBJ1-1; no firm D call. V dropped 5 bases and J dropped 2 bases, with 9 bases sitting between them. The length of the CDR3 is 13 residues.

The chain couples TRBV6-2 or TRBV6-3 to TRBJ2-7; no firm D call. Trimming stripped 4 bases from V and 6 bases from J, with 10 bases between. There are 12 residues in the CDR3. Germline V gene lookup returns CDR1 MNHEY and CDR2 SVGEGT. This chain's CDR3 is CASSSTMGEQYF. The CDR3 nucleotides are TGTGCCAGCAGTTCTACTATGGGCGAGCAGTACTTC.

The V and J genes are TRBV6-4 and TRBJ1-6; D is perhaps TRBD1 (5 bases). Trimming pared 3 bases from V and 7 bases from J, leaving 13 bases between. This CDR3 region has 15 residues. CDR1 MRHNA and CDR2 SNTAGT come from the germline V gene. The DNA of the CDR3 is TGTGCCAGCAGTGATAGGGGTTGGGGGAATTCACCCCTCCACTTT. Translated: CASSDRGWGNSPLHF.

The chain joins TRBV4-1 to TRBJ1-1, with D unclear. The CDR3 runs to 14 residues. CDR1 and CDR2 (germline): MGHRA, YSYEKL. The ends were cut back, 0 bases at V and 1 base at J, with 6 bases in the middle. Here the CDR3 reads CASSQDGQNTEAFF. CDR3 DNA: TGCGCCAGCAGCCAAGATGGGCAGAACACTGAAGCTTTCTTT.

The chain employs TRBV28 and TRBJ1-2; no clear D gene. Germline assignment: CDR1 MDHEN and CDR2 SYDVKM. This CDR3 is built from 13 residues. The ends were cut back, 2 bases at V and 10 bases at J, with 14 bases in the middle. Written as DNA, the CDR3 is TGTGCCAGCAGTTTAGGCTCCCCCAATCACTACACCTTC. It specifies CASSLGSPNHYTF.

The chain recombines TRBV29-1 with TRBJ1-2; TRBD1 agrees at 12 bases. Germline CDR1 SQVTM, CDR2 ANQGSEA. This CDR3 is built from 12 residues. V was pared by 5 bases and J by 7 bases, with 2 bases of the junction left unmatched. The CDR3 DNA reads TGCAGCGTTCGGGACAGGGGGCTTGGCTACACCTTC. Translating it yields CSVRDRGLGYTF.

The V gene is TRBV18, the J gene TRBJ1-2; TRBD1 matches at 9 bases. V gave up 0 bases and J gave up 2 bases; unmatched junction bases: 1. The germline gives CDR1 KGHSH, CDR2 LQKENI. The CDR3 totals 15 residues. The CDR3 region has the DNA TGTGCCAGCTCACCACCGACAGGGGGAAACTATGGCTACACCTTC. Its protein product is CASSPPTGGNYGYTF.

The CDR3 here is CSVGGTDFYNEQFF. The CDR3 region has the DNA TGCAGCGTTGGGGGGACAGACTTTTACAATGAGCAGTTCTTC. J is TRBJ2-1 and V is TRBV29-1, with TRBD1 matching 7 bases. Germline V gives CDR1 SQVTM, CDR2 ANQGSEA. V lost 4 bases and J lost 4; bases outside the gene matches: 7. The CDR3 totals 14 residues.

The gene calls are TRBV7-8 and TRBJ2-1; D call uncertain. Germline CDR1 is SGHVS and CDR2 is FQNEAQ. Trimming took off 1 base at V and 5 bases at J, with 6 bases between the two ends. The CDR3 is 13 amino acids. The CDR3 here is CASSLGPDNEQFF. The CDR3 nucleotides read TGTGCCAGCAGCTTAGGACCTGACAATGAGCAGTTCTTC.

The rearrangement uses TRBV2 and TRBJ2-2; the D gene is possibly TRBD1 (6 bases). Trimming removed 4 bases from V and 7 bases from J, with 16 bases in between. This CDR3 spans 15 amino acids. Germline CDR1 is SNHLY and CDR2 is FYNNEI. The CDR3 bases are TGTGCCAGCAGTGGGAGGACCACAGGGAGCGGGGAGCTGTTTTTT. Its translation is CASSGRTTGSGELFF.